The 20 T cell receptor beta chains listed next were all sequenced from one sample in a study of graft-versus-host responses after intestinal transplantation. The method was immunoSEQ multiplex PCR; TCRdb's version includes in-frame clones alone and lacks a portion of them. Here the sample spans some 46,000 clones, over 85% being singletons. Sample: PBMCs, taken 750 to 850 days after a first intestinal transplant, on the day of a second. The receptor source for this set is a human patient who received an intestinal transplant, so some T cells may come from the graft donor.

This chain uses TRBV10-2 with TRBJ2-1; D gene uncertain. The V and J ends lost 6 bases and 0 bases respectively, with 12 bases between them. Germline loops: CDR1 WSHSY, CDR2 SAAADI. This CDR3 region has 15 residues. CDR3 residues: CASSGWVSSYNEQFF. CDR3 bases: TGCGCCAGCAGCGGATGGGTGAGCTCCTACAATGAGCAGTTCTTC.

The chain employs TRBV2 and TRBJ2-1; D gene unclear. The V gene's germline CDR1 is SNHLY and CDR2 FYNNEI. V was pared by 6 bases and J by 4 bases, with 7 bases between. The CDR3 has 12 residues. The CDR3 DNA sequence: TGTGCCAGCAGCCGATCATACAATGAGCAGTTCTTC. It specifies CASSRSYNEQFF.

The chain uses TRBV15 and TRBJ2-5, with D possibly matching TRBD1 (6 bases). TRBJ2-7 explains the end of the DNA better; the J call may be wrong. There are 16 residues in the CDR3. Germline-derived CDR1 and CDR2 are LNHNV and YYDKDF (reference sequence). In DNA, the CDR3 is TGTGCCACCAGCAGAGATAAGAGGGGGACGACCTACGAGCAGTACTTC. This gives the protein CATSRDKRGTTYEQYF.

The chain uses TRBV7-9 and TRBJ2-7; 9 positions agree with TRBD1. With V trimmed by 0 bases and J by 6 bases, 15 bases remained unmatched. The CDR3 has 18 amino acids. Germline CDR1 is SEHNR and CDR2 is FQNEAQ (reference sequence). The CDR3 loop is CASSLAKVLQGAVSEQYF. The CDR3 DNA sequence: TGTGCCAGCAGCTTAGCCAAGGTTCTACAGGGGGCAGTAAGCGAGCAGTACTTC.

V and J are TRBV11-2 and TRBJ2-3; 15 positions agree with TRBD2. This CDR3 comprises 16 residues. J gave up 5 bases and V 5 bases, and 5 bases lay outside the gene matches. CDR1 SGHAT and CDR2 FQNNGV come from the germline V gene. CDR3 sequence reads: CASSGTSGRREDTQYF. CDR3 nucleotides: TGTGCCAGCAGCGGGACTAGCGGGAGGAGGGAAGATACGCAGTATTTT.

The chain links TRBV7-6 to TRBJ2-7, with 7 bases that match TRBD1. Germline V gene data show CDR1 as SGHVS and CDR2 as FNYEAQ. Trimming removed 4 bases from V and 0 bases from J; junction bases left unmatched: 6. This CDR3 contains 15 residues. In nucleotides, the CDR3 is TGTGCCAGCAGCTCTACGGACAGGCACTCCTACGAGCAGTACTTC. It is translated as CASSSTDRHSYEQYF.

The V gene is TRBV11-2, the J gene TRBJ2-7; 9 bases agree with TRBD1. J was trimmed by 5 bases and V by 8 bases; bases with no gene match: 10. The CDR3 spans 14 residues. Germline assignment: CDR1 SGHAT and CDR2 FQNNGV. The CDR3 nucleotides read TGTGCCAGCCGCGACCCCGGGACAGGGCACGAGCAGTACTTC. It is translated as CASRDPGTGHEQYF.

The chain combines TRBV11-2 with TRBJ2-1, with D possibly matching TRBD2 (6 bases). V was trimmed by 5 bases and J by 0 bases, leaving 11 bases between them. The CDR3 length is 15 residues. Looked up from germline, CDR1 is SGHAT and CDR2 is FQNNGV. CDR3 sequence: CASSLDYNSYNEQFF. The CDR3 DNA reads as TGTGCCAGCAGCCTGGACTACAACTCCTACAATGAGCAGTTCTTC.

V and J are TRBV9 and TRBJ2-1; 8 bases are shared with TRBD1. The CDR3 contains 16 residues. Per germline, CDR1 SGDLS and CDR2 YYNGEE. J gave up 0 bases and V 1 base, and 3 bases lay outside the gene matches. Here the CDR3 DNA reads TGTGCCAGCAGCGTATGGACAGGGAGCTCCTACAATGAGCAGTTCTTC. Protein product: CASSVWTGSSYNEQFF.

This clone appeared once. The genes are TRBV9 and TRBJ2-3, with 7 nucleotides matching TRBD2. V was pared by 7 bases and J by 0 bases, with 5 bases of the junction left unmatched. From germline, CDR1 is SGDLS and CDR2 YYNGEE. This CDR3 is built from 14 residues. CDR3 residues: CASGLADSTDTQYF. The CDR3 DNA is TGTGCCAGCGGTCTAGCGGATAGCACAGATACGCAGTATTTT. Filled out from reference TRBV9 and TRBJ2-3, the complete variable domain reads DSGVTQTPKHLITATGQRVTLRCSPRSGDLSVYWYQQSLDQGLQFLIQYYNGEERAKGNILERFSAQQFPDLHSELNLSSLELGDSALYFCASGLADSTDTQYFGPGTRLTVL.

This chain joins TRBV7-2 and TRBJ1-2; 9 positions match TRBD1. CDR3 length: 14 residues. With V trimmed by 5 bases and J by 2 bases, 3 bases remained unmatched. Germline assignment: CDR1 SGHTA and CDR2 FQGNSA. In DNA form, the CDR3 reads TGTGCCAGCAGCAGGACAGGGGCGAACTATGGCTACACCTTC. Its translation is CASSRTGANYGYTF.

The chain joins TRBV11-1 to TRBJ2-4; either TRBD1 or TRBD2 may supply D (5 bases each). Per germline, CDR1 SGHAT and CDR2 FQDESV (reference sequence). V was pared by 1 base and J by 12 bases, with 13 bases between. This CDR3 contains 13 residues. CDR3 protein: CASSLDRAGSQYF. In nucleotides, the CDR3 is TGTGCCAGCAGCTTAGATAGGGCAGGGAGTCAGTACTTC. Full variable domain (outside the CDR3, taken from reference TRBV11-1 and TRBJ2-4): EAEVAQSPRYKITEKSQAVAFWCDPISGHATLYWYRQILGQGPELLVQFQDESVVDDSQLPKDRFSAERLKGVDSTLKIQPAELGDSAMYLCASSLDRAGSQYFGAGTRLSVL.

This chain joins TRBV6-5 and TRBJ2-1; D gene unclear. Germline lookup yields CDR1 MNHEY and CDR2 SVGAGI. The V end lost 6 bases, the J end lost 4 bases, and 7 bases lay between the germline ends. CDR3 size: 12 residues. The CDR3 protein is CASRSSYNEQFF. The CDR3 DNA is TGTGCCAGCAGGTCGAGTTACAATGAGCAGTTCTTC.

The chain uses TRBV19 and TRBJ2-6; TRBD1 aligns across 9 bases. V gave up 7 bases and J gave up 2 bases; unmatched junction bases: 12. Germline values: CDR1 LNHDA, CDR2 SQIVND (reference sequence). The CDR3 extends over 18 amino acids. The CDR3 DNA reads as TGTGCCAGTACCCCATTCGGACAGGGGACTGCTGGGGCCAACGTCCTGACTTTC. Amino acids: CASTPFGQGTAGANVLTF.

This chain connects TRBV2 to TRBJ2-2, with D perhaps matching TRBD1 or TRBD2 (6 bases each). The CDR3 spans 14 residues. CDR1 and CDR2 from the germline V gene are SNHLY and FYNNEI. V was pared by 6 bases and J by 7 bases, with 15 bases between. Here the CDR3 DNA reads TGTGCCAGCAGGAAGGGGGGCGCGGGCGGGGAGCTGTTTTTT. This codes for CASRKGGAGGELFF. The variable domain in full, completed from reference TRBV2 and TRBJ2-2, reads EPEVTQTPSHQVTQMGQEVILRCVPISNHLYFYWYRQILGQKVEFLVSFYNNEISEKSEIFDDQFSVERPDGSNFTLKIRSTKLEDSAMYFCASRKGGAGGELFFGEGSRLTVL.

This clone appeared a single time. The rearrangement links TRBV16 to TRBJ1-2; D remains ambiguous. There are 17 residues in the CDR3. CDR1 and CDR2 from the germline V gene are KGHSY and FQNENV. The V end lost 4 bases, the J end lost 4 bases, and 22 bases lay between the germline ends. For the CDR3, the DNA is TGTGCCAGCAGCCTCCGGTTGATCGTTAGAAAGACCTATGGCTACACCTTC. It codes for CASSLRLIVRKTYGYTF.

The chain carries TRBV15 and TRBJ2-3; possibly TRBD1 for D (5 bases). CDR1 LNHNV and CDR2 YYDKDF come from the germline V gene (reference sequence). The CDR3 runs 15 residues. V was trimmed by 0 bases and J by 4 bases, leaving 11 bases between them. The CDR3 region has the DNA TGTGCCACCAGCAGAGATGGGGCCCTCGCAGATACGCAGTATTTT. This sequence encodes CATSRDGALADTQYF.

This sequence joins TRBV27 and TRBJ2-7; the D is unclear. The CDR3 length is 14 residues. Germline V gene sequence: CDR1 MNHEY, CDR2 SMNVEV (reference sequence). V lost 6 bases to trimming and J lost 0 bases, with 12 bases between them. The CDR3 DNA is TGTGCCAGCAGCCCCTTCGGACCCTCCTACGAGCAGTACTTC. It specifies CASSPFGPSYEQYF.

In its sample, this clone was seen once. V gene TRBV6-1 combines with J gene TRBJ2-7, with D possibly being TRBD1 (5 bases). V lost 4 bases to trimming and J lost 2 bases, with 6 bases between them. The CDR3 runs to 12 residues. CDR1 is MNHNS and CDR2 is SASEGT in the germline V gene. CDR3 in DNA: TGTGCCAGCAGTGCCAGGGCCTACGAGCAGTACTTC. Protein sequence: CASSARAYEQYF.

This clone showed up just once. The chain uses TRBV6-6 and TRBJ2-7, with 7 bases identical to TRBD1. Germline V gene sequence: CDR1 MNHNY, CDR2 SVGAGI (reference sequence). The CDR3 has 12 residues. V lost 6 bases and J lost 7; bases outside the gene matches: 6. Here the CDR3 reads CASSRDRVEQYF. In nucleotides, the CDR3 is TGTGCCAGCAGCCGCGACAGGGTTGAGCAGTACTTC.